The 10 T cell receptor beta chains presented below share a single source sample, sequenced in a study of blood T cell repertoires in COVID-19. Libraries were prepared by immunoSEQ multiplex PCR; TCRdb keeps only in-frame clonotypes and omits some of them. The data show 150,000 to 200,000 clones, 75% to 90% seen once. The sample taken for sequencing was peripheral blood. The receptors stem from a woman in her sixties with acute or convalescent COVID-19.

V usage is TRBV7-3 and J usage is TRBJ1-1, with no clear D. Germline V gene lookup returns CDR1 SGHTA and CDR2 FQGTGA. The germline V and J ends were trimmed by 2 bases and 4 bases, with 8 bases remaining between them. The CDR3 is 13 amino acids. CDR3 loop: CASSLDGGTEAFF. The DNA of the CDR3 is TGTGCCAGCAGCTTAGACGGCGGCACTGAAGCTTTCTTT.

CDR3 protein: CASSLGGPKTDTQYF. The DNA for the CDR3 is TGTGCCAGCAGCCTCGGGGGGCCGAAGACAGATACGCAGTATTTT. The chain has TRBV7-2 and TRBJ2-3; a possible D gene is TRBD2 (7 bases). Germline assignment: CDR1 SGHTA and CDR2 FQGNSA. The CDR3 has 15 residues. V lost 5 bases and J 3 bases, leaving 15 bases between the germline ends.

CDR3 region: CASSQDGPGTTGELFF. Written as DNA, the CDR3 is TGCGCCAGCAGCCAAGATGGCCCGGGAACCACCGGGGAGCTGTTTTTT. This chain links TRBV4-3 with TRBJ2-2; TRBD2 might be the D (5 bases). Germline values: CDR1 LGHNA, CDR2 YSLEER. Trimming shortened V by 0 bases and J by 4 bases, and 12 bases separated the two germline ends. This CDR3 spans 16 amino acids.

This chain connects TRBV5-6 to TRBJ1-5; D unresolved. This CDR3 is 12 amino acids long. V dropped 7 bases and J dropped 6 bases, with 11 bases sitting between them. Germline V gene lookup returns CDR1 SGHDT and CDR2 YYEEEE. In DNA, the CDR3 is TGTGCCAGCCAGGCTCTTGGTCAGCCCCAGCATTTT. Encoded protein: CASQALGQPQHF. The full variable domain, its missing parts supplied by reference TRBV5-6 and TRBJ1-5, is DAGVTQSPTHLIKTRGQQVTLRCSPKSGHDTVSWYQQALGQGPQFIFQYYEEEERQRGNFPDRFSGHQFPNYSSELNVNALLLGDSALYLCASQALGQPQHFGDGTRLSIL.

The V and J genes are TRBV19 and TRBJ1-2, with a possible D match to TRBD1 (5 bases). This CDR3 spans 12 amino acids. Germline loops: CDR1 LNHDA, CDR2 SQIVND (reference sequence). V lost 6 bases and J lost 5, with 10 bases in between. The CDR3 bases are TGTGCCAGTAGCAAAGGGGCGTATGGCTACACCTTC. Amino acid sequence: CASSKGAYGYTF.

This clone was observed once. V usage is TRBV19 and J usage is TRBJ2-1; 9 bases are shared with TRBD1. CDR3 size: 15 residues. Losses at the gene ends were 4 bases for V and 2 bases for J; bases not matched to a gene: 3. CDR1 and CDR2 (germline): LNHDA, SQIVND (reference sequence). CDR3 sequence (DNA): TGTGCCAGTAGTAAGGGACAGGGAACCTACAATGAGCAGTTCTTC. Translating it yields CASSKGQGTYNEQFF.

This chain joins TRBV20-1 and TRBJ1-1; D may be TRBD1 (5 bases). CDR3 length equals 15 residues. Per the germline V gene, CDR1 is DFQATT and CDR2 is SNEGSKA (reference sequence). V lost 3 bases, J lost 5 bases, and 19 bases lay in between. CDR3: CSASDVRGGGTEAFF. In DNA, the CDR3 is TGCAGTGCTAGTGATGTGCGGGGGGGAGGTACTGAAGCTTTCTTT.

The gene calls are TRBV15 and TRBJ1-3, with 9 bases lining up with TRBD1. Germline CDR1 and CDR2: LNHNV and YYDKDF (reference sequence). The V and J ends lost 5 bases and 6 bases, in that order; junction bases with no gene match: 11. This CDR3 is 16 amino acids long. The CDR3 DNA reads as TGTGCCACCAGCCCCGGAGCCCGACAGGGGGAAAACACCATATATTTT. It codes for CATSPGARQGENTIYF.

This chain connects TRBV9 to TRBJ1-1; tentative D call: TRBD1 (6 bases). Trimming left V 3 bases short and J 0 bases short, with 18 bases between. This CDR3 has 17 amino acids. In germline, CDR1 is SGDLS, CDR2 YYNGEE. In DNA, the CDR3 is TGTGCCAGCAGCGCTCGTAGTAAGGACAGCTTGAACACTGAAGCTTTCTTT. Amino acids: CASSARSKDSLNTEAFF.

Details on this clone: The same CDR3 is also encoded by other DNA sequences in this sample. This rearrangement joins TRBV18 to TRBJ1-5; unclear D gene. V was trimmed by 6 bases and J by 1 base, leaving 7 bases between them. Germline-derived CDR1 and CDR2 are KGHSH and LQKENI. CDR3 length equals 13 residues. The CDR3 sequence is CASSPSSNQPQHF. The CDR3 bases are TGTGCCAGCTCCCCTTCCAGCAATCAGCCCCAGCATTTT.